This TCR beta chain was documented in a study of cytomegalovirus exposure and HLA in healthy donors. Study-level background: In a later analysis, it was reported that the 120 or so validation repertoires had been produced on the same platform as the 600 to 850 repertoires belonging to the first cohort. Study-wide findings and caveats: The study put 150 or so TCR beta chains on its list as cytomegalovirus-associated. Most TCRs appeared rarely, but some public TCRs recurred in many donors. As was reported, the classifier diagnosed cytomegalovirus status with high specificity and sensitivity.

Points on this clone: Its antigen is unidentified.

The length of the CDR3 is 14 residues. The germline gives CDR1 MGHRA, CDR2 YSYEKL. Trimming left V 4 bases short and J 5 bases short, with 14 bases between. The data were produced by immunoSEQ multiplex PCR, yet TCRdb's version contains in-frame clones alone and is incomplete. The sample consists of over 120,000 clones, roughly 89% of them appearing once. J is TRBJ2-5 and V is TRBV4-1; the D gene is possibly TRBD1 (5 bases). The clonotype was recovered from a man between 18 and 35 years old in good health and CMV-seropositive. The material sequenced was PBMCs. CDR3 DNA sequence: TGCGCCAGCAGCCTCGAGCAGGGTCGCGAGACCCAGTACTTC. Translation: CASSLEQGRETQYF.